This T cell receptor beta chain was retrieved from a study of cytomegalovirus exposure and HLA in healthy donors. Study conclusions and caveats: Reports described diagnosis of cytomegalovirus status by the classifier as highly specific and sensitive.

The sample holds one count of this clone. Its antigen is as yet unknown. Here immunoSEQ multiplex PCR was the method, and the copy in TCRdb shows in-frame clones only, minus some. In the table there are tens of thousands of clones, approximately 93% of which are singletons. Trimming removed 7 bases at V and 0 bases at J, with 10 bases between. CDR1 and CDR2 (germline): SQVTM, ANQGSEA. The CDR3 loop spans 13 amino acids. The specimen was PBMCs. The clonotype originates from a man younger than 35 in good health and CMV-seropositive. This chain links TRBV29-1 with TRBJ1-5; the D is unclear. The CDR3 spells CSDPPYSNQPQHF. Written as DNA, the CDR3 is TGCAGCGACCCCCCCTATAGCAATCAGCCCCAGCATTTT.